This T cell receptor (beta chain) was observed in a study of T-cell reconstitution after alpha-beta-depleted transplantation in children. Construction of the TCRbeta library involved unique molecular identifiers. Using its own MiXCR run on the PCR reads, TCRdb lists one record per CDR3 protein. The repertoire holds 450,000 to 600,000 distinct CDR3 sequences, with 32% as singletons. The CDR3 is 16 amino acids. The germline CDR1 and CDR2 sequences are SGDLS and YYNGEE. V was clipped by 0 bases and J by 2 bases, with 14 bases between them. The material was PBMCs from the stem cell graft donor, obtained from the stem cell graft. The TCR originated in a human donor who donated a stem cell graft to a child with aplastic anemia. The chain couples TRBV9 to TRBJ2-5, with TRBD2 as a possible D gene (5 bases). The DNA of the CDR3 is TGTGCCAGCAGCGTAGCGGGGATAGCGCAGCAAGAGACCCAGTACTTC. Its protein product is CASSVAGIAQQETQYF.